This T cell receptor beta chain comes out of a study of control samples from healthy donors and cancer patients. Produced via immunoSEQ multiplex PCR; TCRdb's table is partial and in-frame only. The sample lists about 120,000 clones, 92% occurring once. This TCR was recovered from a man between 18 and 29 years old in good health. Sequenced: blood.

CDR3 sequence: CASRRIAGGAKETQYF. CDR3 nucleotides: TGTGCCAGCAGAAGAATAGCGGGGGGTGCAAAAGAGACCCAGTACTTC. The genes are TRBV3-1 (or the pseudogene TRBV3-2) and TRBJ2-5; 10 bases match TRBD2. Trimming removed 6 bases from V and 3 bases from J; junction bases left unmatched: 10. Germline V lookup: CDR1 LGHDT, CDR2 YNNKEL (reference sequence). The CDR3 runs 16 residues.